This T cell receptor (beta chain) was sequenced in a study of shared clonotypes between healthy human individuals. From germline, CDR1 is MGHRA and CDR2 YSYEKL. This CDR3 comprises 17 residues. The V segment lost 8 bases and the J segment 2 bases; nucleotides outside the gene matches: 17. About this clone itself: Its antigen is not known.

As processed by the authors: Sequence data from immunoSEQ were junction-only and lacked quality scores; consequently, filtering differed. Generated by immunoSEQ multiplex PCR, the TCRdb table keeps only in-frame clones and is missing some. V and J calls and clone size are as listed in that table; D and trimming were resolved from the DNA. The sample includes 2 million to 2.5 million clones, approximately 95% seen only once; the top ten take 0.39%. General study results and limits: Naive CD4 clonotype sharing across several donors was approximately 5%. Relative to memory subsets, naive subsets generally showed larger estimated richness.

The rearrangement joins TRBV4-1 to TRBJ1-2, with 7 bases that match TRBD1. The material sequenced was naive CD4+ T cells from PBMCs. As for subset: CD45RA+ positively selected. The source of this sequence is a man aged 18 to 30 in good health. Some clones in this sample may be carry-over from other donors' samples. The CDR3 reads CASSKGGAWTVNYGYTF. CDR3 coding DNA: TGCGCCAGCTCCAAAGGGGGCGCGTGGACAGTGAACTATGGCTACACCTTC.